What follows are 26 T cell receptor beta chains derived from one specimen sequenced in a study of beta chain features in type 1 diabetes. As every portion of the isolated RNA was reverse transcribed, the sequencing read expressed TCRB transcripts. Produced via immunoSEQ multiplex PCR; TCRdb's table is partial and in-frame only. The sample has approximately 120,000 clones; about 40% are singletons. The specimen was stem cell memory CD4+ T cells from blood. Source of these receptors: a woman between 18 and 29 years old in good health.

The chain joins TRBV2 to TRBJ2-1, with 8 bases fitting TRBD2. Germline CDR1 SNHLY, CDR2 FYNNEI. The CDR3 sequence is 13 residues long. J was trimmed by 12 bases and V by 4 bases; bases with no gene match: 8. The CDR3 region has the DNA TGTGCCAGCAGTGTTCAAGCGGGAGCTGCGCAGTTCTTC. It is translated as CASSVQAGAAQFF.

The rearrangement uses TRBV28 and TRBJ2-7; a weak D match, TRBD1 (6 bases). The V end was cut by 3 bases, the J end by 3 bases, with 15 bases between. This CDR3 has 15 residues. Per the germline V gene, CDR1 is MDHEN and CDR2 is SYDVKM. CDR3 bases: TGTGCCAGCAGTTTGACCGGACAGCTTTACTACGAGCAGTACTTC. Translation gives CASSLTGQLYYEQYF.

This clone was detected only a few times. This chain connects TRBV4-1 to TRBJ1-2; TRBD1 matches at 7 bases. V lost 6 bases to trimming and J lost 4 bases; unmatched junction nucleotides: 2. CDR3 size: 12 residues. CDR1 and CDR2 from the germline V gene are MGHRA and YSYEKL. CDR3 loop: CASSGTAYGYTF. CDR3 coding DNA: TGCGCCAGCAGTGGGACAGCCTATGGCTACACCTTC.

The chain recombines TRBV7-9 with TRBJ2-7, with TRBD2 as a possible D gene (6 bases). Trimming took 6 bases from V and 0 from J, leaving 15 bases between them. Germline V gene data show CDR1 as SEHNR and CDR2 as FQNEAQ (reference sequence). The CDR3 is 15 amino acids. CDR3 protein: CASSRGAGSSYEQYF. The CDR3 DNA reads TGTGCCAGCAGTCGCGGGGCGGGGAGCTCCTACGAGCAGTACTTC.

Only one count was recorded for this clone. This chain's CDR3 is CAISAEEGQPQHF. In DNA, the CDR3 is TGTGCCATCAGTGCGGAGGAAGGCCAGCCCCAGCATTTT. The rearrangement joins TRBV10-3 to TRBJ1-5; D ambiguous. The CDR3 sequence is 13 residues long. CDR1 ENHRY and CDR2 SYGVKD come from the germline V gene. Trimming shortened V by 4 bases and J by 7 bases, and 11 bases separated the two germline ends.

V is TRBV5-1 and J is TRBJ2-1; a weak D match, TRBD1 (6 bases). The CDR3 spans 14 residues. V lost 4 bases to trimming and J lost 3 bases, with 11 bases between them. CDR1 and CDR2 from the germline V gene are SGHRS and YFSETQ. The CDR3 protein is CASSGGQIYNEQFF. The CDR3 nucleotides read TGCGCCAGCAGCGGTGGACAGATCTACAATGAGCAGTTCTTC.

The rearrangement uses TRBV10-3 and TRBJ2-7; D not resolved. The length of the CDR3 is 13 residues. Germline assignment: CDR1 ENHRY and CDR2 SYGVKD. The CDR3 DNA follows: TGTGGAACTTCCGCGGCTGGCTCCTACGAGCAGTACTTC. Encoded protein: CGTSAAGSYEQYF.

This clone was seen only a few times. The chain recombines TRBV9 with TRBJ2-7; 7 bases align to TRBD2. Looked up from germline, CDR1 is SGDLS and CDR2 is YYNGEE. This CDR3 is 16 amino acids long. V was clipped by 3 bases and J by 5 bases; unmatched bases: 14. CDR3 nucleotide sequence: TGTGCCAGCAGCGCACTAGCGTCTCCCCTCGAAGACGAGCAGTACTTC. It codes for CASSALASPLEDEQYF.

The rearrangement joins TRBV7-9 to TRBJ2-5; 7 bases map to TRBD1. V dropped 4 bases and J dropped 2; count of bases not matched to a gene: 10. CDR1 SEHNR and CDR2 FQNEAQ come from the germline V gene (reference sequence). The CDR3 is 16 amino acids. In nucleotides, the CDR3 is TGTGCCAGCAGCTACCCGGTCGACAGGGCGCAAGAGACCCAGTACTTC. The encoded protein is CASSYPVDRAQETQYF.

The rearrangement uses TRBV29-1 and TRBJ2-3, with 10 bases lining up with TRBD2. Germline CDR1 and CDR2: SQVTM and ANQGSEA. The CDR3 runs 15 residues. With V trimmed by 1 base and J by 1 base, 2 bases remained unmatched. CDR3 nucleotide sequence: TGCAGCGTTGAAGCTCTAGCGGGAGGCACAGATACGCAGTATTTT. The encoded protein is CSVEALAGGTDTQYF.

This clone appeared a few times. The chain combines TRBV10-3 with TRBJ2-1, with D perhaps TRBD2 (7 bases). The germline V gene encodes CDR1 ENHRY and CDR2 SYGVKD. This CDR3 is built from 14 residues. Trimming took 7 bases from V and 1 from J, leaving 11 bases between them. Written as DNA, the CDR3 is TGTGCCATCATGGGGGGGCATTCCTACAATGAGCAGTTCTTC. Translation: CAIMGGHSYNEQFF.

This clone was seen more than once but under ten times. This chain links TRBV28 with TRBJ2-3; 12 nucleotides match TRBD2. The length of the CDR3 is 14 residues. J lost 6 bases, V lost 6 bases, and 4 bases had no gene match. Germline CDR1 and CDR2: MDHEN and SYDVKM. The CDR3 is CASSGLAGSDTQYF. CDR3 nucleotides: TGTGCCAGCAGCGGACTAGCGGGATCTGATACGCAGTATTTT.

V usage is TRBV25-1 and J usage is TRBJ2-1; D may be TRBD2 (6 bases). V lost 5 bases and J lost 1, with 12 bases in between. Looked up from germline, CDR1 is MGHDK and CDR2 is SYGVNS. The CDR3 has 15 amino acids. The CDR3 sequence: CASSRRAGSYNEQFF. CDR3 sequence (DNA): TGTGCCAGCAGTAGGAGGGCGGGATCCTACAATGAGCAGTTCTTC.

This clone was observed a handful of times. This chain links TRBV5-1 with TRBJ1-1, with TRBD1 as a possible D gene (6 bases). The length of the CDR3 is 14 residues. V was clipped by 4 bases and J by 0 bases, with 10 bases between them. The germline CDR1 and CDR2 sequences are SGHRS and YFSETQ. The CDR3 is CASSTGQVNTEAFF. The CDR3, as DNA: TGCGCCAGCAGCACGGGACAAGTGAACACTGAAGCTTTCTTT.

This clone was detected once. The rearrangement links TRBV27 to TRBJ1-2, with TRBD1 as a possible D gene (5 bases). This CDR3 comprises 14 residues. Germline assignment: CDR1 MNHEY and CDR2 SMNVEV (reference sequence). Trimming left V 3 bases short and J 4 bases short, with 12 bases between. The CDR3 coding sequence is TGTGCCAGCAGTTTTGGGGGGAATTCCTATGGCTACACCTTC. Protein: CASSFGGNSYGYTF.

V and J are TRBV5-1 and TRBJ1-5; D is possibly TRBD1 (6 bases). Germline CDR1 reads SGHRS; CDR2 reads YFSETQ. CDR3 length equals 16 residues. V lost 4 bases to trimming and J lost 2 bases, with 16 bases between them. CDR3 region: CASSPSPRQGNQPQHF. The DNA of the CDR3 is TGCGCCAGCAGCCCCAGCCCGAGACAGGGCAATCAGCCCCAGCATTTT.

This clone has only a few counts. CDR3 amino acids: CASSRDRGRGNTIYF. The CDR3 DNA reads as TGTGCCAGCAGCAGGGACAGGGGAAGGGGAAACACCATATATTTT. The J gene is TRBJ1-3, the V gene TRBV9; 10 nucleotides match TRBD1. There are 15 residues in the CDR3. Losses at the gene ends were 4 bases for V and 4 bases for J; bases not matched to a gene: 5. Germline lookup yields CDR1 SGDLS and CDR2 YYNGEE. The full variable domain, in which reference TRBV9 and TRBJ1-3 provide the parts outside the CDR3, is DSGVTQTPKHLITATGQRVTLRCSPRSGDLSVYWYQQSLDQGLQFLIQYYNGEERAKGNILERFSAQQFPDLHSELNLSSLELGDSALYFCASSRDRGRGNTIYFGEGSWLTVV.

The chain joins TRBV7-8 to TRBJ2-1, with 12 bases matching TRBD2. The CDR3 is 18 amino acids. The V gene's germline CDR1 is SGHVS and CDR2 FQNEAQ. V was pared by 4 bases and J by 0 bases, with 7 bases of the junction left unmatched. CDR3 loop: CASSYGLAGSSSYNEQFF. The CDR3 DNA sequence: TGTGCCAGCAGCTACGGACTAGCGGGGTCCAGCTCCTACAATGAGCAGTTCTTC.

This clone appeared a few times. J is TRBJ2-7 and V is TRBV28; TRBD2 matches 14 bases. Trimming took 4 bases from V and 4 from J; bases not matched to a gene: 3. The CDR3 covers 15 residues. Germline assignment: CDR1 MDHEN and CDR2 SYDVKM. The CDR3 nucleotides read TGTGCCAGCAGTTCAAGACTAGCGGGAGGGTACGAGCAGTACTTC. This encodes CASSSRLAGGYEQYF.

Only a few counts were recorded for this clone. CDR3 loop: CASSRITDTQYF. The CDR3 nucleotides read TGTGCCAGCAGCCGTATCACAGATACGCAGTATTTT. The chain employs TRBV7-9 and TRBJ2-3; D call uncertain. Germline assignment: CDR1 SEHNR and CDR2 FQNEAQ (reference sequence). The V gene lost 5 bases and the J gene lost 2 bases, with 5 bases spanning the gap. The CDR3 has 12 amino acids.

This sequence joins TRBV15 and TRBJ2-5, with TRBD1 matching over 11 bases. The V gene's germline CDR1 is LNHNV and CDR2 YYDKDF (reference sequence). There are 13 residues in the CDR3. With 4 bases clipped from V and 14 bases from J, the junction kept 9 bases outside the gene matches. The CDR3 DNA is TGTGCCACCAGCAACCCCGGGACAGGGGGGTTATACTTC. Translated: CATSNPGTGGLYF.

V and J are TRBV28 and TRBJ2-1; 10 bases are shared with TRBD2. V was pared by 4 bases and J by 12 bases, with 6 bases of the junction left unmatched. The germline CDR1 and CDR2 sequences are MDHEN and SYDVKM. CDR3 size: 13 residues. The CDR3 bases are TGTGCCAGCAGTTCGTCTAGCGGGAGTTGGCAGTTCTTC. Its translation is CASSSSSGSWQFF.

The CDR3 DNA sequence: TGTGCCATTGAAGTAGACAGTCGACAGGGAAAGAACGAGCAGTACTTC. Translation gives CAIEVDSRQGKNEQYF. The chain is built from TRBV10-3 and TRBJ2-7; 7 bases are shared with TRBD1. Germline-derived CDR1 and CDR2 are ENHRY and SYGVKD. Germline trimming cut 9 bases from V and 5 bases from J; bases unmatched to any gene: 19. This CDR3 has 16 residues.

The genes are TRBV7-2 and TRBJ2-6, with 9 bases aligning to TRBD1. The ends lost 3 bases at V and 4 bases at J; junction bases unmatched: 10. There are 18 residues in the CDR3. Germline lookup yields CDR1 SGHTA and CDR2 FQGNSA. CDR3: CASSFAPGQGLGANVLTF. In DNA form, the CDR3 reads TGTGCCAGCAGCTTCGCCCCCGGACAGGGGTTAGGGGCCAACGTCCTGACTTTC.

This chain connects TRBV4-2 to TRBJ1-2; 9 nucleotides line up with TRBD1. Germline lookup yields CDR1 LGHNA and CDR2 YNFKEQ. The length of the CDR3 is 16 residues. V lost 1 base and J lost 8; bases outside the gene matches: 11. CDR3 loop: CASSQVALQGAVGYTF. As DNA, the CDR3 is TGTGCCAGCAGCCAAGTGGCCCTACAGGGGGCGGTAGGCTACACCTTC.

This clone has just a few counts. The V call is TRBV6-1, the J call TRBJ2-7; 9 bases agree with TRBD2. Germline-derived CDR1 and CDR2 are MNHNS and SASEGT. The V gene end was trimmed by 6 bases and the J gene end by 5 bases; junction bases not matched to a gene: 5. This CDR3 has 13 amino acids. This CDR3 is CASRLAGTDEQYF. The DNA for the CDR3 is TGTGCCAGCAGACTAGCGGGTACTGACGAGCAGTACTTC.